The 8 T cell receptor beta chains below were found in one sample sequenced in a study of blood T cell repertoires in COVID-19. The protocol was immunoSEQ multiplex PCR, while the TCRdb copy is restricted to in-frame clones and leaves out a portion. The repertoire has around 300,000 clones, around 91% of them found once; the top ten carry roughly 1%. Sequenced input: peripheral blood. The receptors were gathered from a woman between 40 and 50 years old with COVID-19, enrolled during active disease.

The chain links TRBV28 to TRBJ1-1; 8 nucleotides match TRBD1. This CDR3 is 15 amino acids long. Trimming cost V 4 bases and J 2 bases; bases outside gene matches: 6. Germline V lookup: CDR1 MDHEN, CDR2 SYDVKM. The CDR3 reads CASSWGDRGNTEAFF. CDR3 DNA: TGTGCCAGCAGTTGGGGAGACAGGGGCAACACTGAAGCTTTCTTT.

This clone was counted a single time. The genes are TRBV6-2 or TRBV6-3 and TRBJ2-7, with TRBD1 matching 10 bases. The CDR3 totals 14 residues. With V trimmed by 4 bases and J by 5 bases, 5 bases remained unmatched. Per the germline V gene, CDR1 is MNHEY and CDR2 is SVGEGT. The CDR3 nucleotides read TGTGCCAGCAGTTGGGGACAGGGGAGAAACGAGCAGTACTTC. Protein: CASSWGQGRNEQYF.

This clone occurred a few times. The J gene is TRBJ2-3, the V gene TRBV5-1; TRBD2 agrees at 11 bases. CDR1 SGHRS and CDR2 YFSETQ come from the germline V gene. The CDR3 loop spans 18 amino acids. V lost 4 bases, J lost 1 base, and 11 bases stayed unmatched. CDR3 sequence reads: CASSRLLGTSGRTDTQYF. CDR3 nucleotides: TGCGCCAGCAGCCGCCTCCTTGGGACTAGCGGTCGCACAGATACGCAGTATTTT.

The rearrangement uses TRBV5-1 and TRBJ1-2; no clear D. Trimming removed 1 base from V and 0 bases from J, with 16 bases in between. The V gene's germline CDR1 is SGHRS and CDR2 YFSETQ. CDR3 length equals 17 residues. CDR3 residues: CASSLQVPVLANYGYTF. DNA of the CDR3: TGCGCCAGCAGCTTGCAAGTTCCGGTACTCGCTAACTATGGCTACACCTTC.

The chain recombines TRBV12-5 with TRBJ1-2; D gene ambiguous. This CDR3 spans 11 amino acids. CDR1 and CDR2 from the germline V gene are LGHNT and FRNRAP. Trimming took 3 bases from V and 8 from J, leaving 7 bases between them. The CDR3 sequence is CASGLLWGYTF. The CDR3 DNA sequence: TGTGCTAGTGGTTTACTATGGGGCTACACCTTC.

The genes are TRBV7-3 and TRBJ1-1; TRBD1 is a possible D gene (6 bases). Germline V gene data show CDR1 as SGHTA and CDR2 as FQGTGA. Trimming stripped 5 bases from V and 3 bases from J, with 13 bases between. The CDR3 is 14 residues long. CDR3 bases: TGTGCCAGCAGCCAAACAGGGCATGACACTGAAGCTTTCTTT. It codes for CASSQTGHDTEAFF.

This chain links TRBV5-6 with TRBJ2-2; 7 bases are a match to TRBD1. CDR1 and CDR2 from the germline V gene are SGHDT and YYEEEE. This CDR3 is 15 amino acids long. V lost 2 bases and J lost 1; bases outside the gene matches: 2. The CDR3: CASSLRDRNTGELFF. Written as DNA, the CDR3 is TGTGCCAGCAGCTTAAGGGACAGGAACACCGGGGAGCTGTTTTTT.

The chain couples TRBV4-3 to TRBJ1-2; D uncertain. CDR1 is LGHNA, CDR2 YSLEER, per germline. Trimming pared 0 bases from V and 6 bases from J, leaving 20 bases between. This CDR3 is built from 17 residues. The CDR3 DNA reads as TGCGCCAGCAGCCAAGATTCCATTAGAGTAGCGGACGATGGCTACACCTTC. It codes for CASSQDSIRVADDGYTF.